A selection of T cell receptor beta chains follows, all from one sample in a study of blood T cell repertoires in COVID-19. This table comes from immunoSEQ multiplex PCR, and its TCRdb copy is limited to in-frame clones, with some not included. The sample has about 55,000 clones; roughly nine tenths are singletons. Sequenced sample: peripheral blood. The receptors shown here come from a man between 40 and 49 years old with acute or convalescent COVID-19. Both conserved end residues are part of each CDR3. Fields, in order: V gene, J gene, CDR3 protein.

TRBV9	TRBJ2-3	CASSVVSSGTTDTQYF
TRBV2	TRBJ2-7	CASLSGSSYEQYF
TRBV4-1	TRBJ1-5	CASSPDSTGNQPQHF
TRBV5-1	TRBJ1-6	CASRQGSSNSPLHF
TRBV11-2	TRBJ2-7	CASTPTLGLAGTGDEQYF
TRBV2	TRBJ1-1	CASTNYLENTEAFF
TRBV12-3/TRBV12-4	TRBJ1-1	CASSLGGAEAFF
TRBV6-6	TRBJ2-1	CASSRTSGSSYNEQFF
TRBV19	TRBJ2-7	CASKGGVEQYF
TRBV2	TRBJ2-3	CASSDLAGSLWASTDTQYF
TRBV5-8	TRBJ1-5	CASSFSGGAGQPQHF
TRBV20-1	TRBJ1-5	CSASRGNQPQHF
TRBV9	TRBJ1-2	CASSVVGSYTF
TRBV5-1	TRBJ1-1	CASSLTGEGTEAFF
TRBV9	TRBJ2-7	CASSTSSDSYEQYF
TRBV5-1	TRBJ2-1	CASSTGTSGRDGEQFF
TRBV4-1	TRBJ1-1	CASSLRQSNSEAFF
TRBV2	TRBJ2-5	CASGPTGGRETQYF
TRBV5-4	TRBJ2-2	CASSLTTSNTGELFF
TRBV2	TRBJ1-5	CASRGRAGGLSNQPQHF
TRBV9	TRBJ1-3	CASSARTGGGNTIYF
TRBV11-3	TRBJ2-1	CASGLAGVSNEQFF
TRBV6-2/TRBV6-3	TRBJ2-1	CASSPTSGSGYNEQFF
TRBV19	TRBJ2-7	CASTPGQGVYEQYF
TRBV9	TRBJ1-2	CASSVDGGGGYTF
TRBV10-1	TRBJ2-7	CASSDRDRAYEQYF
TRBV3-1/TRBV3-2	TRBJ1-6	CASSFSTDRGLSPLHF
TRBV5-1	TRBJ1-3	CASTQGSSGNTIYF
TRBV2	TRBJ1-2	CASSEGQGHGYTF
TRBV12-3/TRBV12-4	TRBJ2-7	CASSPPSTYEQYF
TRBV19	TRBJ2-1	CASSKDRFFYNEQFF
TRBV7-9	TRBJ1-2	CASSFWGQGGSNFYGYTF
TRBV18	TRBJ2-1	CASSQSQDSSYNEQFF
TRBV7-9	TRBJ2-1	CASSLANAEGEHNEQFF
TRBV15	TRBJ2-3	CATSGPRDSSTDTQYF
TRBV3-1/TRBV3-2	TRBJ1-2	CASTPSALRSAVGGYTF
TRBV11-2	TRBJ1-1	CASSLDHDRIEAFF
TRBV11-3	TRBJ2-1	CASSVLAGEQFF
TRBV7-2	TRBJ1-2	CASSQRQGYHYGYTF
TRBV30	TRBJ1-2	CAWSGSYGYTF
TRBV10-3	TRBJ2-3	CAINRDRDTDTQYF
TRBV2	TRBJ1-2	CASSGGNNYGYTF
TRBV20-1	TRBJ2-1	CSASRGGEQFF
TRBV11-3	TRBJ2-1	CASSLRLAGNNEQFF
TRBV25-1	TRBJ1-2	CASSPTANYGYTF
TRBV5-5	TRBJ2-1	CASSLRDYTYNEQFF
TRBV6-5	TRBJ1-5	CASSRQGGGPQHF